This section outlines one T cell receptor (beta chain) sequence together with its context. These data come from a study of PD-1 blockade in classical Hodgkin lymphoma. V was clipped by 4 bases and J by 5 bases, with 9 bases between them. The length of the CDR3 is 13 residues. Germline V lookup: CDR1 SGHVS, CDR2 FNYEAQ. Time point specified: cycle 4 day 1 (C4D1), after five to seven weeks of nivolumab. Brentuximab vedotin exposure varied, and every patient relapsed after autologous stem cell transplantation. Magnetic negative selection of thawed PBMCs yielded the CD8+ T cells. Only in-frame clones appear in the TCRdb table, and some are missing; sequencing was by immunoSEQ multiplex PCR. The table lists 9,500 to 12,000 clones, around 84% of them singletons.

The material sequenced was CD8+ T cells from blood, taken before the fourth cycle of nivolumab. The gene calls are TRBV7-6 and TRBJ2-1, with no clear D. This clonotype was sampled from a human donor with classical Hodgkin lymphoma. The donor label of this sample is uncertain. CDR3 nucleotide sequence: TGTGCCAGCAGCTCCCCGGATCACAATGAGCAGTTCTTC. Protein: CASSSPDHNEQFF.